The 7 T cell receptor beta chains in this list originate from one sample, sequenced in a study of shared clonotypes between healthy human individuals. TCRdb keeps only in-frame clones here, not all; method: immunoSEQ multiplex PCR. This sample has approximately 2.1 million clones, with 90% to 95% found just once. Sequencing was performed on naive CD4+ T cells from PBMCs. The subset here: CD45RA+ positively selected. These receptors all stem from a man between 18 and 35 years old in good health. Some clones in this sample may be carry-over from other donors' samples.

Turning to this clone: Other DNA sequences within the sample encode an identical CDR3. V and J are TRBV11-2 and TRBJ2-7; TRBD2 aligns across 10 bases. V dropped 3 bases and J dropped 2; count of bases not matched to a gene: 4. The length of the CDR3 is 15 residues. CDR1 is SGHAT and CDR2 is FQNNGV in the germline V gene. This CDR3 is CASSLGAGGPYEQYF. As DNA, the CDR3 is TGTGCCAGCAGCTTGGGAGCGGGAGGGCCCTACGAGCAGTACTTC.

The chain links TRBV7-2 to TRBJ2-1; no clear D gene. The length of the CDR3 is 12 residues. The germline V and J ends were trimmed by 5 bases and 4 bases, with 6 bases remaining between them. Per germline, CDR1 SGHTA and CDR2 FQGNSA. Here the CDR3 DNA reads TGTGCCAGCAGCGACCGATACAATGAGCAGTTCTTC. The encoded protein is CASSDRYNEQFF.

The rearrangement uses TRBV7-8 and TRBJ2-1, with TRBD2 as a possible D gene (5 bases). Deletions cut 5 bases from V and 2 bases from J, with 13 bases between. Germline CDR1 SGHVS, CDR2 FQNEAQ. The CDR3 covers 15 residues. The CDR3 region has the DNA TGTGCCAGCAGCGCCGCGGGCGCAGCCTACAATGAGCAGTTCTTC. Its translation: CASSAAGAAYNEQFF.

The V and J genes are TRBV7-2 and TRBJ1-4; D not certain. This CDR3 has 14 residues. Trimming removed 10 bases from V and 0 bases from J, with 12 bases in between. Per the germline V gene, CDR1 is SGHTA and CDR2 is FQGNSA. CDR3 DNA sequence: TGTGCCACCGCCGGACCCGCAACTAATGAAAAACTGTTTTTT. Translating gives CATAGPATNEKLFF.

The V gene is TRBV19, the J gene TRBJ2-5, with TRBD1 identical over 10 bases. The germline V gene has CDR1 LNHDA and CDR2 SQIVND (reference sequence). V lost 11 bases to trimming and J lost 4 bases; unmatched junction nucleotides: 13. This CDR3 is built from 15 residues. In nucleotides, the CDR3 is TGTGCCTCAAGACCGGGACAGGGGCTTGTAGAGACCCAGTACTTC. It encodes CASRPGQGLVETQYF.

This rearrangement joins TRBV9 to TRBJ2-1; either TRBD1 or TRBD2 may supply D (6 bases each). The CDR3 is 19 amino acids. V lost 2 bases, J lost 1 base, and 22 bases lay in between. In germline, CDR1 is SGDLS, CDR2 YYNGEE. The CDR3 DNA reads TGTGCCAGCAGCGTTGGAGAACTTGGTCGGGGGACATCCTACAATGAGCAGTTCTTC. It is translated as CASSVGELGRGTSYNEQFF.

The chain joins TRBV4-2 to TRBJ1-4; no clear D gene. The CDR3 extends over 15 amino acids. In germline, CDR1 is LGHNA, CDR2 YNFKEQ. V was clipped by 3 bases and J by 0 bases, with 8 bases between them. Written as DNA, the CDR3 is TGTGCCAGCAGCCAGTCCCCCACAACTAATGAAAAACTGTTTTTT. This codes for CASSQSPTTNEKLFF.